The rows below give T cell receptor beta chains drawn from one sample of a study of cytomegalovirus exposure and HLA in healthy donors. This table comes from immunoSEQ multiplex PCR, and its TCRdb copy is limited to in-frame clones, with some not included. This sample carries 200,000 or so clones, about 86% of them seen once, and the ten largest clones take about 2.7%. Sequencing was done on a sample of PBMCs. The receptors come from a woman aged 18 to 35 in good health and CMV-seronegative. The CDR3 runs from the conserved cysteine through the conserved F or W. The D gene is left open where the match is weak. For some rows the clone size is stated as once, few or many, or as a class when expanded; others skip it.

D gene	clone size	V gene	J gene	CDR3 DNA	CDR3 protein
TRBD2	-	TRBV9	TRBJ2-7	TGTGCCAGCAGCGTAGGGGAGGGCCAATTCTACGAGCAGTACTTC	CASSVGEGQFYEQYF
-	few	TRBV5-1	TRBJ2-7	TGCGCCAGCAAGGACAGCTACGAGCAGTACTTC	CASKDSYEQYF
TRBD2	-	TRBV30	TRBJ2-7	TGTGCCTGGAGTCCGGGACTAGCGGGCCTTATGCTGGACGAGCAGTACTTC	CAWSPGLAGLMLDEQYF
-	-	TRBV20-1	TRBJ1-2	TGCGGCAGGGTTGGGGGCTACACCTTC	CGRVGGYTF
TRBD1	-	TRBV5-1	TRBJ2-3	TGCGCCAGCAGCCTCCCGAGCAGACAGGGGCGGGCAGATACGCAGTATTTT	CASSLPSRQGRADTQYF
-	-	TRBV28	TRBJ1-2	TGTGCCAGCTTGGGCGACGCGGGCTACACCTTC	CASLGDAGYTF
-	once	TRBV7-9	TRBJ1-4	TGTGCCAGCAGCCCAGACAGAGCAACTAATGAAAAACTGTTTTTT	CASSPDRATNEKLFF
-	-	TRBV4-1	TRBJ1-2	TGCGCCAGCAGGGGAGGGCGCGACTATGGCTACACCTTC	CASRGGRDYGYTF
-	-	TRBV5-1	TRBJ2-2	TGCGCCAGCAGCCCCCGACGGGGGAACACCGGGGAGCTGTTTTTT	CASSPRRGNTGELFF
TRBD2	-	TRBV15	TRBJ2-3	TGTGCCACCAGGACTAGCCCTAGCACAGATACGCAGTATTTT	CATRTSPSTDTQYF
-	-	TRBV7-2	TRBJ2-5	TGTGCCAGCAGCTTAATCGGGGTGGCGGAGACCCAGTACTTC	CASSLIGVAETQYF
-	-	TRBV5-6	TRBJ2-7	TGTGCCAGCAGCTTGGCAGGGGACCCCTACGAGCAGTACTTC	CASSLAGDPYEQYF
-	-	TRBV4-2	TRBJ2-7	TGTGCCAGCAGCCAAGTTCGCGGATTCTACGAGCAGTACTTC	CASSQVRGFYEQYF